This TCR beta chain was captured in a study of T cells after somatic rescue of genetic block (dated by TCRdb to about 2020). About the investigation overall: The study assessed how robust, over the long term, a T-cell system was when the system had developed through somatic rescue of a genetic block in T-cell development.

The library was prepared using the immunoSEQ multiplex PCR assay. TCRdb's version of the immuneACCESS table is confined to in-frame rearrangements and falls short of the full clone set. An unresolved V gene accounts for under half of the shortfall where checked; the remainder is of unknown origin. This sample is represented by about 110,000 clones; 75% to 95% of them were singletons. In total, the top ten clones hold approximately 1.3% of the sample. To note about this clone: No antigen is known for it. One base away there is no much larger clone; base qualities are not given.

Trimming at the junction amounts to 2 bases on V and 5 bases on J, and the germline ends lie 4 bases apart. From a lookup of the germline V gene (reference sequence), CDR1 and CDR2 are SEHNR and FQNEAQ. Inclusive of the bounding cysteine and phenylalanine, the CDR3 is 11 residues long. Kept here is only the CDR3 DNA, which spans 33 bases and is read in frame from base 1. This receptor was identified in a young woman. The sample comprised peripheral blood mononuclear cells (PBMCs). The rearrangement combines TRBV7-9 with TRBJ2-7; no D gene is confidently identified. The nucleotide sequence is given as TGTGCCAGCAGCTTAAAGAACGAGCAGTACTTC. It specifies CASSLKNEQYF.